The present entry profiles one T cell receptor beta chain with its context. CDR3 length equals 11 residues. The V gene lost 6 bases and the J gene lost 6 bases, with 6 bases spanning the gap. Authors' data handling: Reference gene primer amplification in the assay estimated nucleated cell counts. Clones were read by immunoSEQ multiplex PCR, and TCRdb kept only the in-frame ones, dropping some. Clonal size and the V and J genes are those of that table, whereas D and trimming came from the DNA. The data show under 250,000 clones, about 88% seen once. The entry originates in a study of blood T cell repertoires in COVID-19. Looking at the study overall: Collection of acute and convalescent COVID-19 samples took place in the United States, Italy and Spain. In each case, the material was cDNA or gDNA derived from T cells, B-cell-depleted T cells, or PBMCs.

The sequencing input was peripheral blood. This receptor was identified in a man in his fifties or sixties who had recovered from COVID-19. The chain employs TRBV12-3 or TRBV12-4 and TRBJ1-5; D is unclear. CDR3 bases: TGTGCCAGCAGCGGAGGTCAGCCCCAGCATTTT. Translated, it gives CASSGGQPQHF.